This T cell receptor beta chain was sequenced during a study of T cell changes during pregnancy in multiple sclerosis. Clones were read by immunoSEQ multiplex PCR, and TCRdb kept only the in-frame ones, dropping some. The sample records about 56,000 clones, about 89% being singletons. CDR3 length: 16 amino acids. Per germline, CDR1 SGHRS and CDR2 YFSETQ. V was clipped by 6 bases and J by 0 bases; unmatched bases: 8. The chain couples TRBV5-1 to TRBJ2-1, with 8 bases matching TRBD2. This sequence originates from a female donor with multiple sclerosis, enrolled in a pregnancy study. The sequencing used peripheral blood, collected after pregnancy. In nucleotides, the CDR3 is TGCGCCAGCACACCTGGCGGGGGGTCCTCCTACAATGAGCAGTTCTTC. It codes for CASTPGGGSSYNEQFF. Together with reference TRBV5-1 and TRBJ2-1, the CDR3 gives the full variable domain: KAGVTQTPRYLIKTRGQQVTLSCSPISGHRSVSWYQQTPGQGLQFLFEYFSETQRNKGNFPGRFSGRQFSNSRSEMNVSTLELGDSALYLCASTPGGGSSYNEQFFGPGTRLTVL.